This T cell receptor (beta chain) originates from a study of response to subunit inactivated influenza vaccine. TCRdb re-called the RT-PCR reads with MiXCR, one entry per CDR3 protein. The data hold around 570,000 distinct CDR3 sequences, with about 7.6% observed a single time. The CDR3 is 15 amino acids. The germline CDR1 and CDR2 sequences are SEHNR and FQNEAQ (reference sequence). The V gene lost 5 bases and the J gene lost 0 bases, with 11 bases spanning the gap. This clonotype was seen ten or more times. This chain uses TRBV7-9 with TRBJ1-3; no clear D. The starting material was PBMCs from blood, obtained roughly 24 months after vaccination. This clonotype was sampled from a man aged 45 to 70 who received an inactivated influenza vaccine. In DNA, the CDR3 is TGTGCCAGCAGCCTGATACGGGACTCTGGAAACACCATATATTTT. Its translation: CASSLIRDSGNTIYF. The variable domain in full, with the rest retrieved from reference TRBV7-9 and TRBJ1-3, is DTGVSQNPRHKITKRGQNVTFRCDPISEHNRLYWYRQTLGQGPEFLTYFQNEAQLEKSRLLSDRFSAERPKGSFSTLEIQRTEQGDSAMYLCASSLIRDSGNTIYFGEGSWLTVV.